This entry lists 5 T cell receptor beta chains sequenced from one sample in a study of control samples from healthy donors and cancer patients. Sequencing used immunoSEQ multiplex PCR; TCRdb keeps in-frame clones, though not all of them. The sample holds about 120,000 clones, about 90% seen once. Sequenced sample: blood. The receptors stem from a man between 18 and 35 years old in good health.

The V gene is TRBV18, the J gene TRBJ1-2; no clear D gene. V lost 3 bases and J lost 8, with 13 bases in between. The CDR3 sequence is 13 residues long. CDR1 and CDR2 (germline): KGHSH, LQKENI. The CDR3 DNA sequence: TGTGCCAGCTCACCCGAGACGGACGTCGGCTACACCTTC. Its translation: CASSPETDVGYTF.

The CDR3 coding sequence is TGTGCCAGCTCAGCCTACACAGATACGCAGTATTTT. It encodes CASSAYTDTQYF. The chain joins TRBV18 to TRBJ2-3; D not certain. With 5 bases removed from V and 2 bases from J, the gap between germline ends came to 5 bases. This CDR3 is built from 12 residues. Germline loops: CDR1 KGHSH, CDR2 LQKENI.

The rearrangement joins TRBV5-4 to TRBJ2-7, with 7 bases that match TRBD1. Germline lookup yields CDR1 SGHNT and CDR2 YYREEE (reference sequence). Losses at the gene ends were 4 bases for V and 5 bases for J; bases not matched to a gene: 3. This CDR3 region has 12 residues. This chain's CDR3 is CASSATGNEQYF. CDR3 nucleotide sequence: TGTGCCAGCAGCGCGACAGGGAACGAGCAGTACTTC.

This clone was picked up a small number of times. The chain couples TRBV5-4 to TRBJ2-6, with D tentatively TRBD2 (5 bases). Trimming stripped 4 bases from V and 4 bases from J, with 15 bases between. The germline V gene has CDR1 SGHNT and CDR2 YYREEE (reference sequence). There are 16 residues in the CDR3. CDR3 sequence: CASSRQLGAGANVLTF. The DNA for the CDR3 is TGTGCCAGCAGCAGACAATTGGGAGCCGGGGCCAACGTCCTGACTTTC.

This chain connects TRBV11-2 to TRBJ1-1, with D unclear. There are 11 residues in the CDR3. V lost 7 bases to trimming and J lost 7 bases, with 10 bases between them. Germline-derived CDR1 and CDR2 are SGHAT and FQNNGV. The CDR3 coding sequence is TGTGCCAGCAACATGGGTGGTGAAGCTTTCTTT. Translating it yields CASNMGGEAFF.